These T cell receptor beta chains were read from a single sample in a study of early T cells in non-severe SARS-CoV-2 infection. TCRdb processed the 5' RACE reads anew with MiXCR; each CDR3 protein has one entry. This table holds tens of thousands of distinct CDR3 sequences, 9% to 15% found once. Sequencing was done on a sample of whole blood. These receptors came from an adult who was a healthcare worker with PCR-confirmed SARS-CoV-2 infection or an uninfected control (not recorded which). CDR3s include the opening cysteine and the closing phenylalanine or tryptophan. A D gene is named only where the DNA matches it firmly. Rows give clone size only sometimes, using once, few, many, or a class for an expanded clone.

j_call clone_size d_call v_call cdr3_aa cdr3_nt
TRBJ2-7 . . TRBV6-1 CASSVLSGASYEQYF TGTGCCAGCAGTGTATTATCGGGAGCCTCCTACGAGCAGTACTTC
TRBJ1-1 . . TRBV30 CAWSVINGGVAFF TGTGCCTGGAGTGTAATTAATGGGGGGGTAGCTTTCTTT
TRBJ2-5 . . TRBV29-1 CSVATQETQYF TGCAGCGTTGCAACGCAAGAGACCCAGTACTTC
TRBJ2-3 . . TRBV5-4 CASSQADTQYF TGTGCCAGCAGCCAGGCAGATACGCAGTATTTT
TRBJ2-1 many . TRBV4-3 CASSRQTPGPWGGEQFF TGCGCCAGCAGCCGCCAAACTCCGGGGCCCTGGGGTGGTGAGCAGTTCTTC
TRBJ1-5 few . TRBV27 CASSLGAPDQPQHF TGTGCCAGCAGTCTAGGAGCCCCAGATCAGCCCCAGCATTTT
TRBJ2-1 many . TRBV20-1 CSARDGGAGSYNEQFF TGCAGTGCTAGAGATGGGGGGGCGGGCTCCTACAATGAGCAGTTCTTC
TRBJ2-2 few TRBD2 TRBV9 CASSTLAESNTGELFF TGTGCCAGCAGCACCCTAGCGGAATCGAACACCGGGGAGCTGTTTTTT
TRBJ2-2 few . TRBV4-3 CASSSRSAGTNTGELFF TGCGCCAGCAGCTCTCGATCGGCCGGTACAAACACCGGGGAGCTGTTTTTT
TRBJ2-3 few . TRBV12-3/TRBV12-4 CASSFQGGLTDTQYF TGTGCCAGCAGTTTCCAGGGGGGTCTCACAGATACGCAGTATTTT
TRBJ1-3 many . TRBV29-1 CSVEALIPGNTIYF TGCAGCGTTGAAGCCCTCATTCCTGGAAACACCATATATTTT
TRBJ1-4 . TRBD1 TRBV6-7 CASSYSTGVNEKLFF TGTGCCAGCAGTTACTCGACAGGGGTTAATGAAAAACTGTTTTTT
TRBJ1-2 many . TRBV6-5 CASSYRPFYGYTF TGTGCCAGCAGTTATCGGCCTTTCTATGGCTACACCTTC
TRBJ1-4 . TRBD1 TRBV7-9 CASSLLDGTGYEKLFF TGTGCCAGCAGCCTTCTCGACGGGACAGGCTATGAAAAACTGTTTTTT
TRBJ2-1 . . TRBV7-2 CASSQHNEQFF TGTGCCAGCAGCCAGCACAATGAGCAGTTCTTC
TRBJ2-3 . TRBD2 TRBV23-1 CASSQFGLAGGKDTQYF TGCGCCAGCAGTCAATTCGGACTAGCGGGAGGCAAAGATACGCAGTATTTT
TRBJ2-7 few TRBD2 TRBV29-1 CSVEGLAGEGSSEQYF TGCAGCGTTGAAGGACTAGCGGGAGAAGGATCTAGCGAGCAGTACTTC
TRBJ1-2 . . TRBV5-1 CASSLSLPGVNGYTF TGCGCCAGCAGCTTGTCCCTCCCAGGGGTTAATGGCTACACCTTC
TRBJ1-5 few TRBD1 TRBV4-1 CASSPPDRDAQPQHF TGCGCCAGCAGCCCTCCGGACAGGGATGCTCAGCCCCAGCATTTT
TRBJ1-3 . . TRBV7-2 CASSLAGGGNTIYF TGTGCCAGCAGCTTGGCGGGGGGTGGAAACACCATATATTTT
TRBJ2-5 few . TRBV2 CASRVQETQYF TGTGCCAGCAGGGTCCAAGAGACCCAGTACTTC
TRBJ2-5 many . TRBV7-9 CASSEEVGETQYF TGTGCCAGCAGCGAAGAAGTCGGGGAGACCCAGTACTTC
TRBJ1-2 few . TRBV5-4 CASSSRRGWGYTF TGTGCCAGCAGCTCCCGCCGGGGCTGGGGATACACCTTC